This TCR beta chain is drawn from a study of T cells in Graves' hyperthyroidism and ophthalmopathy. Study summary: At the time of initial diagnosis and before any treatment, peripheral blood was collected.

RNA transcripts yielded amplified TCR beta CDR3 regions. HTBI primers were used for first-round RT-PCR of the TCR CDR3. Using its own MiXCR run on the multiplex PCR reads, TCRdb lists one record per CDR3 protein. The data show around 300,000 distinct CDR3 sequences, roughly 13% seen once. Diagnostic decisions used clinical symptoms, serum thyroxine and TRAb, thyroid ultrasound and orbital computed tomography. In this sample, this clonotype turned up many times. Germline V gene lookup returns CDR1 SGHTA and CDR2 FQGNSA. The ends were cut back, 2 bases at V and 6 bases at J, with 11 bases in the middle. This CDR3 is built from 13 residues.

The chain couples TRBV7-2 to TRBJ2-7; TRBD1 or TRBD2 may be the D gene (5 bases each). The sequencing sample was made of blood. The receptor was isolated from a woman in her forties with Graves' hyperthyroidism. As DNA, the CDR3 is TGTGCCAGCAGCTTATGGGACCGGGCCGAGCAGTACTTC. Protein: CASSLWDRAEQYF.